Sequencing of this T cell receptor (beta chain) was carried out in a study of identical twins. Study-level points and caveats: With monozygotic twins, out-of-frame TCR alpha sharing exceeded what models estimated.

As concerns this clonotype: Its antigen remains unknown.

MiXCR, run by TCRdb on the 5' RACE reads, gives a single entry per CDR3 protein. The table includes about 300,000 distinct CDR3 sequences, over 9% detected once. CDR3 size: 13 residues. From germline, CDR1 is SGDLS and CDR2 YYNGEE. V was clipped by 0 bases and J by 3 bases, with 3 bases between them. These data were also filed under a second study, of yellow fever vaccine responses in identical twins.

Material: CD8+ T cells sorted from blood. The sequence was obtained from a woman aged 18-29 years in good health. V and J are TRBV9 and TRBJ2-2; D gene uncertain. The CDR3 nucleotides are TGTGCCAGCAGCGTAGCGGACACCGGGGAGCTGTTTTTT. Protein sequence: CASSVADTGELFF.